This entry lists 9 T cell receptor beta chains sequenced from one sample in a study of Tregs in tolerant kidney transplant recipients. TCRdb's copy holds only in-frame clones and misses some; the assay was immunoSEQ multiplex PCR. The sample contains tens of thousands of clones, 91% of which appear only once. Mixed chimerism was transient after nonmyeloablative marrow transplants from related graft donors. The sequencing here drew on CD4+ T cells from blood (PBMCs), taken 24 months after the transplant. These receptors were obtained from a human patient who received a combined kidney and bone marrow transplant. The graft donor may account for some of the T cells.

DNA of the CDR3: TGTGCCAGCAGCTTATTTGGCCTAGCGGGGGGCGGGGCCAAAAACATTCAGTACTTC. Amino acid sequence: CASSLFGLAGGGAKNIQYF. The genes are TRBV7-2 and TRBJ2-4; 11 bases match TRBD2. V dropped 2 bases and J dropped 1; count of bases not matched to a gene: 10. The CDR3 loop spans 19 amino acids. Germline V gene lookup returns CDR1 SGHTA and CDR2 FQGNSA.

A remark on this clone: The junction differs from germline at one of its ends, possibly a read error. The gene calls are TRBV7-2 and TRBJ2-2, with 7 bases identical to TRBD1. There are 16 residues in the CDR3. Germline values: CDR1 SGHTA, CDR2 FQGNSA. CDR3 amino acids: CASTLSGTVNTGELFF. The CDR3 nucleotides are TGTGCCAGCACCTTATCCGGGACAGTGAACACCGGGGAGCTGTTTTTT.

This chain connects TRBV11-2 to TRBJ1-4, with 7 bases aligning to TRBD1. Germline CDR1 is SGHAT and CDR2 is FQNNGV. The length of the CDR3 is 13 residues. V shed 5 bases, J shed 8 bases, and the junction held 5 bases outside the gene matches. This chain's CDR3 is CASSRRQGEKLFF. CDR3 DNA: TGTGCCAGCAGCCGAAGACAGGGCGAAAAACTGTTTTTT.

This chain uses TRBV30 with TRBJ1-1; D call uncertain. The CDR3 sequence is 11 residues long. Germline loops: CDR1 GTSNPN, CDR2 SVGIG (reference sequence). Trimming took off 1 base at V and 7 bases at J, with 7 bases between the two ends. In nucleotides, the CDR3 is TGTGCCTGGAGTGCCTCCCGTGAAGCTTTCTTT. Residues: CAWSASREAFF.

Here the CDR3 reads CASSLFRRRGTEAFF. In DNA, the CDR3 is TGTGCCAGCAGCTTATTCAGGCGTAGGGGCACTGAAGCTTTCTTT. This chain uses TRBV7-8 with TRBJ1-1; tentatively, D is TRBD1 (5 bases). Germline V CDR1 and CDR2: SGHVS, FQNEAQ. Trimming cost V 2 bases and J 4 bases, with 14 bases left between them. This CDR3 is built from 15 residues.

V usage is TRBV21-1 and J usage is TRBJ2-5; the DNA was not used to check the table's D call, TRBD2. TRBV21-1 is classified as a pseudogene. The CDR3 contains 19 residues. The CDR3 region has the DNA TGTGCCAGCAGCAAAGGTTCAGCGGGAGGGCCTGTTTCATCCGAGACCCAGTACTTC. Encoded protein: CASSKGSAGGPVSSETQYF.

This chain connects TRBV9 to TRBJ2-1; possibly TRBD2 for D (6 bases). This CDR3 comprises 16 residues. Trimming took off 5 bases at V and 7 bases at J, with 22 bases between the two ends. Germline V gene data show CDR1 as SGDLS and CDR2 as YYNGEE. For the CDR3, the DNA is TGTGCCAGCAGTTACAGTACTAGCACAAGTTTGAATGAGCAGTTCTTC. It specifies CASSYSTSTSLNEQFF.

The V call is TRBV29-1, the J call TRBJ2-6; D remains ambiguous. Trimming left V 5 bases short and J 2 bases short, with 7 bases between. Germline V CDR1 and CDR2: SQVTM, ANQGSEA. This CDR3 is built from 13 residues. As DNA, the CDR3 is TGCAGCGTTTTTTTCGCTGGGGCCAACGTCCTGACTTTC. It yields the protein CSVFFAGANVLTF.

This chain uses TRBV4-3 with TRBJ1-1; 11 bases agree with TRBD1. Per germline, CDR1 LGHNA and CDR2 YSLEER. This CDR3 spans 19 amino acids. V trimming: 3 bases; J trimming: 4 bases; junction bases outside the gene matches: 16. As DNA, the CDR3 is TGCGCCAGCAGCCAGGAATTAGCCGGGACAGGGGGTGGGGGCACTGAAGCTTTCTTT. It codes for CASSQELAGTGGGGTEAFF.